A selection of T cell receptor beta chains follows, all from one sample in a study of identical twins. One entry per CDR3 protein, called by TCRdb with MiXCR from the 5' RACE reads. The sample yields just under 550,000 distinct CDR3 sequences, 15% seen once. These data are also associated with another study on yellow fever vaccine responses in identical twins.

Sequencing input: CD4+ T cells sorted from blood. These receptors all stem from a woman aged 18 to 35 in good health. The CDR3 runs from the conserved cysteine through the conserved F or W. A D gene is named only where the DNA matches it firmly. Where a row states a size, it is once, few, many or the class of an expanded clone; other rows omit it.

DNA: TGCAGTGCTAGAGAGTCGTTATTTAACTATGGCTACACCTTC; CDR3: CSARESLFNYGYTF; D: .; V: TRBV20-1; J: TRBJ1-2; size: .; length: 14
DNA: TGTGCCAGCAGCCAAGGGGCGGGGGCACCCCTCCACTTT; CDR3: CASSQGAGAPLHF; D: .; V: TRBV14; J: TRBJ1-6; size: .; length: 13
DNA: TGTGCCAGCAGTTACTCTCGGGGACAGGGTTATGGCTACACCTTC; CDR3: CASSYSRGQGYGYTF; D: TRBD1; V: TRBV6-5; J: TRBJ1-2; size: .; length: 15
DNA: TGTGCCAGCAGTTTTCTTGGCAGCTCTGGAAACACCATATATTTT; CDR3: CASSFLGSSGNTIYF; D: .; V: TRBV28; J: TRBJ1-3; size: .; length: 15
DNA: TGTGCCAGCAGTACTGGCTCCCACGTCAACACCGGGGAGCTGTTTTTT; CDR3: CASSTGSHVNTGELFF; D: .; V: TRBV12-3/TRBV12-4; J: TRBJ2-2; size: many; length: 16
DNA: TGCAGTGCTAGGGGGCTTGGGGGAGACGAAAAACTGTTTTTT; CDR3: CSARGLGGDEKLFF; D: .; V: TRBV20-1; J: TRBJ1-4; size: few; length: 14
DNA: TGTGCCAGCAGTTTAAGGGACAGGGCTAATTCACCCCTCCACTTT; CDR3: CASSLRDRANSPLHF; D: TRBD1; V: TRBV12-3/TRBV12-4; J: TRBJ1-6; size: many; length: 15
DNA: TGCGCCAGCAGCCAAGGTTCTGGACAGGGGGTTACCTACGAGCAGTACTTC; CDR3: CASSQGSGQGVTYEQYF; D: TRBD1; V: TRBV4-1; J: TRBJ2-7; size: .; length: 17
DNA: TGCAGTGCTAAAGCGAACACCGGGGAGCTGTTTTTT; CDR3: CSAKANTGELFF; D: .; V: TRBV20-1; J: TRBJ2-2; size: few; length: 12
DNA: TGTGCCACCAGCACTTTCCGGGACAGGGCCCACGAGCAGTACTTC; CDR3: CATSTFRDRAHEQYF; D: TRBD1; V: TRBV15; J: TRBJ2-7; size: .; length: 15
DNA: TGTGCCAGCAGCGTAGGGGATTTACTCTACAATGAGCAGTTCTTC; CDR3: CASSVGDLLYNEQFF; D: .; V: TRBV9; J: TRBJ2-1; size: few; length: 15
DNA: TGTGCCAGCAGCCAAGATGGGGGAATCCCAGATACGCAGTATTTT; CDR3: CASSQDGGIPDTQYF; D: .; V: TRBV12-3/TRBV12-4; J: TRBJ2-3; size: many; length: 15
DNA: TGTGCCAGCAGCGTAACCCAAGCGGGGGGCTACAATGAGCAGTTCTTC; CDR3: CASSVTQAGGYNEQFF; D: TRBD2; V: TRBV9; J: TRBJ2-1; size: few; length: 16
DNA: TGTGCCAGCAGCCCGCCCCTCAACACAGATACGCAGTATTTT; CDR3: CASSPPLNTDTQYF; D: .; V: TRBV11-2; J: TRBJ2-3; size: few; length: 14
DNA: TGTGCCAGCAGTTCCCTCTTCGGGGAGCTGTTTTTT; CDR3: CASSSLFGELFF; D: .; V: TRBV6-5; J: TRBJ2-2; size: once; length: 12
DNA: TGTGCCAGCAGTTTCGTGCAGGGGGGCACCGGGGAGCTGTTTTTT; CDR3: CASSFVQGGTGELFF; D: .; V: TRBV28; J: TRBJ2-2; size: few; length: 15
DNA: TGCAGTGCTAGAGAGGTTCAGGGACTGGAAAAACTGTTTTTT; CDR3: CSAREVQGLEKLFF; D: .; V: TRBV20-1; J: TRBJ1-4; size: few; length: 14
DNA: TGTGCCACCAGTCTTGACAGGGCAGACACCGGGGAGCTGTTTTTT; CDR3: CATSLDRADTGELFF; D: TRBD1; V: TRBV24-1; J: TRBJ2-2; size: few; length: 15
DNA: TGTGCCAGCAGTGTCCTCGAGGGGGTGGCAGATACGCAGTATTTT; CDR3: CASSVLEGVADTQYF; D: .; V: TRBV6-5; J: TRBJ2-3; size: .; length: 15
DNA: TGTGCCACCAGCAGTGGGAAGGGGTACACTGAAGCTTTCTTT; CDR3: CATSSGKGYTEAFF; D: .; V: TRBV15; J: TRBJ1-1; size: .; length: 14
DNA: TGCGCCAGCAGCCAACCAGGGGGCCAGTGGTACGAGCAGTACTTC; CDR3: CASSQPGGQWYEQYF; D: TRBD1; V: TRBV4-1; J: TRBJ2-7; size: few; length: 15
DNA: TGTGCCAGCAGTTTACACCCGAGAATCAAGCAGTTCTTC; CDR3: CASSLHPRIKQFF; D: .; V: TRBV27; J: TRBJ2-1; size: few; length: 13
DNA: TGTGCCACCGGACAGGGAGTGAACACCGGGGAGCTGTTTTTT; CDR3: CATGQGVNTGELFF; D: TRBD1; V: TRBV12-3/TRBV12-4; J: TRBJ2-2; size: .; length: 14
DNA: TGTGCCAGCAGCTTAGATCGCGTTAGCCGCCCGGAGAATGAGCAGTTCTTC; CDR3: CASSLDRVSRPENEQFF; D: .; V: TRBV11-3; J: TRBJ2-1; size: once; length: 17
DNA: TGTGCCAGCAGCCAAGATTCCCTCCGCGGTACGCAGTATTTT; CDR3: CASSQDSLRGTQYF; D: .; V: TRBV3-1; J: TRBJ2-3; size: .; length: 14
DNA: TGTGCCAGCAGCCAGTACAGGATTTCATATACAGGGTCCACTGAAGCTTTCTTT; CDR3: CASSQYRISYTGSTEAFF; D: .; V: TRBV14; J: TRBJ1-1; size: .; length: 18
DNA: TGCAGTGCTGGGACTAGCGTGGATACGCAGTATTTT; CDR3: CSAGTSVDTQYF; D: TRBD2; V: TRBV20-1; J: TRBJ2-3; size: .; length: 12
DNA: TGCGCCAGCAGCCTAGAGCCGGGAGTGGCCGGGGAGCTGTTTTTT; CDR3: CASSLEPGVAGELFF; D: .; V: TRBV5-1; J: TRBJ2-2; size: few; length: 15
DNA: TGCGCCAGCAGCTCGACAGGGGGTGTAGGCTACACCTTC; CDR3: CASSSTGGVGYTF; D: TRBD1; V: TRBV5-1; J: TRBJ1-2; size: .; length: 13
DNA: TGTGCCAGCAGTCACTTACCGGGACAGACGAACACTGAAGCTTTCTTT; CDR3: CASSHLPGQTNTEAFF; D: TRBD1; V: TRBV6-5; J: TRBJ1-1; size: .; length: 16
DNA: TGTGCCACCAGTGATTTGCAGACGTCCACCGGGGAGCTGTTTTTT; CDR3: CATSDLQTSTGELFF; D: .; V: TRBV24-1; J: TRBJ2-2; size: few; length: 15
DNA: TGTGCCAGCACCCACTTCTATCGGAAGAGAGGGAACACTGAAGCTTTCTTT; CDR3: CASTHFYRKRGNTEAFF; D: .; V: TRBV11-2; J: TRBJ1-1; size: .; length: 17
DNA: TGTGCCAGCAGCCATTACCTCCCAGGACAGGGGCCGCAGTATTTT; CDR3: CASSHYLPGQGPQYF; D: TRBD1; V: TRBV3-1; J: TRBJ2-3; size: few; length: 15
DNA: TGTGCCAGCAGCGTAGGTTCGGAGGCGAACACCGGGGAGCTGTTTTTT; CDR3: CASSVGSEANTGELFF; D: .; V: TRBV9; J: TRBJ2-2; size: .; length: 16
DNA: TGTGCCAGCAGCCTCATGATTGGACAGGATGAAGCTTTCTTT; CDR3: CASSLMIGQDEAFF; D: TRBD1; V: TRBV7-9; J: TRBJ1-1; size: .; length: 14
DNA: TGCAGTGCTAGAGCCCCGAAGGAGGGAACAAAGTCTGAAGCTTTCTTT; CDR3: CSARAPKEGTKSEAFF; D: .; V: TRBV20-1; J: TRBJ1-1; size: .; length: 16
DNA: TGTGCCAGCAGCCCGGGACCGTCACTACTTAACACTGAAGCTTTCTTT; CDR3: CASSPGPSLLNTEAFF; D: .; V: TRBV5-6; J: TRBJ1-1; size: few; length: 16
DNA: TGTGCCAGCAGTCGGGCAACTAATGAAAAACTGTTTTTT; CDR3: CASSRATNEKLFF; D: .; V: TRBV2; J: TRBJ1-4; size: .; length: 13
DNA: TGCGCCAGCAGCCTGTGGAATGGTAATGAGCAGTTCTTC; CDR3: CASSLWNGNEQFF; D: .; V: TRBV10-2; J: TRBJ2-1; size: .; length: 13
DNA: TGCGCCAGCAGGACTGGGACTGGACCGTCCAATGAGCAGTTCTTC; CDR3: CASRTGTGPSNEQFF; D: .; V: TRBV5-1; J: TRBJ2-1; size: few; length: 15
DNA: TGCAGTGCTCACGTCGCTAGCGGGATGTCTAATGAGCAGTTCTTC; CDR3: CSAHVASGMSNEQFF; D: TRBD2; V: TRBV20-1; J: TRBJ2-1; size: .; length: 15
DNA: TGCAGCGAGACAGCGGGTCTCTCCTACAATGAGCAGTTCTTC; CDR3: CSETAGLSYNEQFF; D: .; V: TRBV29-1; J: TRBJ2-1; size: few; length: 14
DNA: TGTGCCAGCAGCCCAGCTAGCGGGGGGGGCACGAAGACCCAGTACTTC; CDR3: CASSPASGGGTKTQYF; D: TRBD2; V: TRBV14; J: TRBJ2-5; size: .; length: 16
DNA: TGTGCCAGTAGTCAGAGGGCGGTGGGCCTCTATGAGCAGTTCTTC; CDR3: CASSQRAVGLYEQFF; D: .; V: TRBV19; J: TRBJ2-1; size: few; length: 15
DNA: TGTGCCAGCAGTTTATTCTCTAGCGGGAAAAACATTCAGTACTTC; CDR3: CASSLFSSGKNIQYF; D: TRBD2; V: TRBV28; J: TRBJ2-4; size: .; length: 15
DNA: TGCAGTGCCAGTAGGGGACCGGCCTACAATGAGCAGTTCTTC; CDR3: CSASRGPAYNEQFF; D: .; V: TRBV20-1; J: TRBJ2-1; size: .; length: 14
DNA: TGTGCCAGCAGTTTATTCACTAGCGGTGACACCGGGGAGCTGTTTTTT; CDR3: CASSLFTSGDTGELFF; D: TRBD2; V: TRBV28; J: TRBJ2-2; size: .; length: 16
DNA: TGCAGTGCCTCGCCGGGGAGCCGGGAAAAACTGTTTTTT; CDR3: CSASPGSREKLFF; D: .; V: TRBV20-1; J: TRBJ1-4; size: few; length: 13
DNA: TGTGCCACCAGTGTTGGCTTTACCGGGGAGCTGTTTTTT; CDR3: CATSVGFTGELFF; D: .; V: TRBV24-1; J: TRBJ2-2; size: few; length: 13
DNA: TGTGCCAGCTCACCACCTGACAGGGGGCGATACGAGCAGTACTTC; CDR3: CASSPPDRGRYEQYF; D: TRBD1; V: TRBV18; J: TRBJ2-7; size: .; length: 15
DNA: TGTGCCAGCAGTGAGGCAGGGAATAGCAATCAGCCCCAGCATTTT; CDR3: CASSEAGNSNQPQHF; D: .; V: TRBV25-1; J: TRBJ1-5; size: few; length: 15
DNA: TGTGCCAGCAAGGGGCGGGGCACAGAGACCCAGTACTTC; CDR3: CASKGRGTETQYF; D: .; V: TRBV5-8; J: TRBJ2-5; size: .; length: 13